Here is one T cell receptor beta chain with its context. This sample stems from a study of blood T cell repertoires in COVID-19. Profiled with immunoSEQ multiplex PCR; TCRdb holds only in-frame clones, not every one. The sample consists of 85,000 to 95,000 clones, 70% to 90% of them appearing once. Sequencing used peripheral blood. This sequence originates from a human donor with acute or convalescent COVID-19. The donor label of this sample is uncertain.

CDR3 amino acids: CASSSGQRLQETQYF. DNA of the CDR3: TGTGCCAGCAGCTCGGGACAGAGACTACAAGAGACCCAGTACTTC. This chain connects TRBV11-3 to TRBJ2-5; 7 bases are shared with TRBD1. J lost 2 bases, V lost 4 bases, and 7 bases had no gene match. Germline V gives CDR1 SGHNT, CDR2 YENEEA. The CDR3 runs to 15 residues.